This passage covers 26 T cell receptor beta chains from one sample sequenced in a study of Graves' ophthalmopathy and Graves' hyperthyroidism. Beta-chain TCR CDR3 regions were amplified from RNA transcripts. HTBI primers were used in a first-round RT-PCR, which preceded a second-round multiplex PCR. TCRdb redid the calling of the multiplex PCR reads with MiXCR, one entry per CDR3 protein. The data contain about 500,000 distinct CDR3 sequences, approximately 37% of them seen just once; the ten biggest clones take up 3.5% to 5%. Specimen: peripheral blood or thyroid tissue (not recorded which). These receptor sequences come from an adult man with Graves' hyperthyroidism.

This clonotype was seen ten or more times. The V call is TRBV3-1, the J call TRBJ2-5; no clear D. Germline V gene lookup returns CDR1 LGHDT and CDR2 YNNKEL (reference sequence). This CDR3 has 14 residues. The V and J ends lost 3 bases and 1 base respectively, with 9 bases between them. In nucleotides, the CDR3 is TGTGCCAGCAGCCACCGACTGTCCCAAGAGACCCAGTACTTC. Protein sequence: CASSHRLSQETQYF.

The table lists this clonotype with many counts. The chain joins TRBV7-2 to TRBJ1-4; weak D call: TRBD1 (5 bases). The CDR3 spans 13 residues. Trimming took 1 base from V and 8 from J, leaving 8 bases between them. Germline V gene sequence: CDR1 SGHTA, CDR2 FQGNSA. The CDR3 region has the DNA TGTGCCAGCAGCTTAGGGGGGTCGGAAAAACTGTTTTTT. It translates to CASSLGGSEKLFF. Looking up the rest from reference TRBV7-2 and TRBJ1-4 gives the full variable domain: GAGVSQSPSNKVTEKGKDVELRCDPISGHTALYWYRQSLGQGLEFLIYFQGNSAPDKSGLPSDRFSAERTGGSVSTLTIQRTQQEDSAVYLCASSLGGSEKLFFGSGTQLSVL.

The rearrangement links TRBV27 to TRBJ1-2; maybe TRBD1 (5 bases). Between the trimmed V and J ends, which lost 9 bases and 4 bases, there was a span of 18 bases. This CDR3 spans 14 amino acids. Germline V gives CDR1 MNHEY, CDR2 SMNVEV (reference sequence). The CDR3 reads CASRNPGPSYGYTF. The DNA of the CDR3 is TGTGCCAGTCGTAATCCGGGACCGAGCTATGGCTACACCTTC.

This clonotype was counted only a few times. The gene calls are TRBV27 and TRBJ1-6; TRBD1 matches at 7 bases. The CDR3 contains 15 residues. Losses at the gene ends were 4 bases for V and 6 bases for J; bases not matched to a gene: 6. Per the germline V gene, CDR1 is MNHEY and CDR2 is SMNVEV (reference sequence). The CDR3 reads CASSSTGFGNSPLHF. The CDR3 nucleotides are TGTGCCAGCAGTTCGACAGGGTTTGGTAATTCACCCCTCCACTTT.

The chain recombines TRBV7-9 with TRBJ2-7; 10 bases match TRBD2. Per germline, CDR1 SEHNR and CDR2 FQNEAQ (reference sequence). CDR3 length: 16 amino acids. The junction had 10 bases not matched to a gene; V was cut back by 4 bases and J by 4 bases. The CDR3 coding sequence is TGTGCCAGCAGCTCCGAGCGACTAGCGGGTGGGTACGAGCAGTACTTC. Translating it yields CASSSERLAGGYEQYF.

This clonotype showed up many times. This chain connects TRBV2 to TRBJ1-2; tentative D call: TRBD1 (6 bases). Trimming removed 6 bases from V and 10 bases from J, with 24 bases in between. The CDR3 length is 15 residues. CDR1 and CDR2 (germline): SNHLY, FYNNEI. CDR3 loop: CASSFNRVVSSPYTF. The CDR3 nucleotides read TGTGCCAGCAGCTTTAACAGGGTAGTTAGTTCGCCCTACACCTTC.

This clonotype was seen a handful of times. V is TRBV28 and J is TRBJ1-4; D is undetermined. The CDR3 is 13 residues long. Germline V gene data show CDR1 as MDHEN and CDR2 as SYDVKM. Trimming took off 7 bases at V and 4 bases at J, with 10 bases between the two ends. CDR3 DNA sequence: TGTGCCAGCAAAAGGCAACTTAATGAAAAACTGTTTTTT. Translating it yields CASKRQLNEKLFF. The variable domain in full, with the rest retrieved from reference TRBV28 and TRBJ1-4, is DVKVTQSSRYLVKRTGEKVFLECVQDMDHENMFWYRQDPGLGLRLIYFSYDVKMKEKGDIPEGYSVSREKKERFSLILESASTNQTSMYLCASKRQLNEKLFFGSGTQLSVL.

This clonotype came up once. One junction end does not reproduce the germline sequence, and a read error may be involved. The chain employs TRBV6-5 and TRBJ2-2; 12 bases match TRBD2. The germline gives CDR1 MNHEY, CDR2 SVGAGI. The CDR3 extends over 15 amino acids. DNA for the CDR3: TGTGCCAGCATCGGACTAGCGGGGAACACCGGGGAGCTGTCTTTT. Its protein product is CASIGLAGNTGELSF.

This CDR3 reads CASKPEQGSDEQYF. The CDR3 DNA reads as TGTGCCAGCAAACCGGAACAGGGGAGCGACGAGCAGTACTTC. The chain combines TRBV6-5 with TRBJ2-7, with 7 bases identical to TRBD1. CDR3 length: 14 amino acids. The V segment lost 7 bases and the J segment 5 bases; nucleotides outside the gene matches: 11. The germline V gene has CDR1 MNHEY and CDR2 SVGAGI.

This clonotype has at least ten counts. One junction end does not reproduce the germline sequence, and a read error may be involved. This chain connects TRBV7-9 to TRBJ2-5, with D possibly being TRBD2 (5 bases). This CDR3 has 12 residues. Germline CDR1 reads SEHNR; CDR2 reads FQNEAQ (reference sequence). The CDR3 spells CASNGLQDTQYF. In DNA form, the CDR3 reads TGTGCCAGCAACGGACTTCAAGACACCCAGTACTTC.

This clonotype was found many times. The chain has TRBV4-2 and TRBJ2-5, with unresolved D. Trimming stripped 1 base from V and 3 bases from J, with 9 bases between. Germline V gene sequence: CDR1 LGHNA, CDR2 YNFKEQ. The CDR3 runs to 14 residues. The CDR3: CASSQGTREETQYF. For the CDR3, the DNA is TGTGCCAGCAGCCAAGGCACTCGAGAAGAGACCCAGTACTTC.

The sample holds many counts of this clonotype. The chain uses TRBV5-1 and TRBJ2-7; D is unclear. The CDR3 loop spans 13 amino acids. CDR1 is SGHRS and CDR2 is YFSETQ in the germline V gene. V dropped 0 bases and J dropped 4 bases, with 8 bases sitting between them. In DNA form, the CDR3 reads TGCGCCAGCAGCTTGGGAGAAGGTTACGAGCAGTACTTC. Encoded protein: CASSLGEGYEQYF.

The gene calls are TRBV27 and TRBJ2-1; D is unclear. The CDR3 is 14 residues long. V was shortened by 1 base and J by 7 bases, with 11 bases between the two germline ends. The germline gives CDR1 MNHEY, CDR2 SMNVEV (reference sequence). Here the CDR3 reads CASSLLPHWNEQFF. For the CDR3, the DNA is TGTGCCAGCAGTTTATTGCCCCACTGGAATGAGCAGTTCTTC.

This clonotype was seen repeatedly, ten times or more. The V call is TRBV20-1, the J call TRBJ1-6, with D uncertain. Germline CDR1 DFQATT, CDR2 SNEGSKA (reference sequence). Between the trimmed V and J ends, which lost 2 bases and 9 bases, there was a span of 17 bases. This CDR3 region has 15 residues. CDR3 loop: CSARTPGATLSPLHF. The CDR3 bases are TGCAGTGCTAGAACCCCTGGCGCGACGCTTTCACCCCTCCACTTT.

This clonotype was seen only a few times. The CDR3 region has the DNA TGCGCCAGCAGCTTGGCATCCGTAGCGGGAGGGCCCGTCGAGCAGTACTTC. It specifies CASSLASVAGGPVEQYF. The V and J genes are TRBV5-1 and TRBJ2-7, with TRBD2 identical over 11 bases. Trimming cost V 0 bases and J 6 bases; bases outside gene matches: 11. The CDR3 has 17 amino acids. The V gene's germline CDR1 is SGHRS and CDR2 YFSETQ.

In nucleotides, the CDR3 is TGTGCCATCAGTTTGGGACAGGGCCCTGGCTACACTGAAGCTTTCTTT. Protein product: CAISLGQGPGYTEAFF. The V and J genes are TRBV10-3 and TRBJ1-1; TRBD1 matches at 9 bases. The CDR3 is made up of 16 amino acids. Per the germline V gene, CDR1 is ENHRY and CDR2 is SYGVKD. The ends lost 5 bases at V and 3 bases at J; junction bases unmatched: 10.

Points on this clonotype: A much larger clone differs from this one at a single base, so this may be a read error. The CDR3 DNA follows: TGCGCCAGCAGCTTAAAGGACAGGGGGTGTGAAGCTTTCTTT. Translated: CASSLKDRGCEAFF. The genes are TRBV5-1 and TRBJ1-1; TRBD1 matches 10 bases. This CDR3 comprises 14 residues. Germline values: CDR1 SGHRS, CDR2 YFSETQ. V was clipped by 2 bases and J by 7 bases; unmatched bases: 5.

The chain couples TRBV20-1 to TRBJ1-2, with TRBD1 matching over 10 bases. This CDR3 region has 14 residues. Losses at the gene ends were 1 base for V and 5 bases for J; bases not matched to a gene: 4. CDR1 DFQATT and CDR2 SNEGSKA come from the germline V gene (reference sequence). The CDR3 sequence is CSARAKGQGYGYTF. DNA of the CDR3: TGCAGTGCTAGAGCTAAGGGACAGGGGTATGGCTACACCTTC.

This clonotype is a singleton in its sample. The CDR3: CASSEGVRSYEQYF. The CDR3 DNA reads TGTGCCAGCAGTGAGGGGGTCCGCTCCTACGAGCAGTACTTC. This chain connects TRBV2 to TRBJ2-7; possibly TRBD1 or TRBD2 for D (5 bases each). The CDR3 extends over 14 amino acids. V lost 3 bases and J lost 0, with 9 bases in between. CDR1 SNHLY and CDR2 FYNNEI come from the germline V gene.

The CDR3 region has the DNA TGTGCCAGCAGCTTATCGGGGACACAAGGGGAGCAGTACTTC. Residues: CASSLSGTQGEQYF. The genes are TRBV6-5 and TRBJ2-7; D possibly corresponds to TRBD1 (6 bases). This CDR3 has 14 amino acids. Germline assignment: CDR1 MNHEY and CDR2 SVGAGI. Trimming pared 6 bases from V and 7 bases from J, leaving 19 bases between.

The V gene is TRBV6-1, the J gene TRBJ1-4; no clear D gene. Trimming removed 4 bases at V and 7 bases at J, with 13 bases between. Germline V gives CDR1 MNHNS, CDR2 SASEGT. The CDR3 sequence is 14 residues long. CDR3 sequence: CASSGWGYGEKLFF. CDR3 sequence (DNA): TGTGCCAGCAGTGGATGGGGTTATGGTGAAAAACTGTTTTTT.

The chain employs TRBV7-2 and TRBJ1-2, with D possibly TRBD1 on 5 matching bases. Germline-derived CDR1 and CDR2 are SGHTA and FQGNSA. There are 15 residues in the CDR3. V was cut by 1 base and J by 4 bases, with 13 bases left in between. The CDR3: CASSLDAGLTYGYTF. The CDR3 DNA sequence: TGTGCCAGCAGCTTAGATGCAGGGCTCACCTATGGCTACACCTTC.

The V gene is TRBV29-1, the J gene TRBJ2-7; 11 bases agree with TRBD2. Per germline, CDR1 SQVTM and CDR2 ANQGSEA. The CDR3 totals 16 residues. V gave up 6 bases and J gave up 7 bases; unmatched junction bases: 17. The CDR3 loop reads CSVGFLTSGRVGEQYF. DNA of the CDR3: TGCAGCGTAGGGTTCTTAACTAGCGGGAGAGTAGGTGAGCAGTACTTC.

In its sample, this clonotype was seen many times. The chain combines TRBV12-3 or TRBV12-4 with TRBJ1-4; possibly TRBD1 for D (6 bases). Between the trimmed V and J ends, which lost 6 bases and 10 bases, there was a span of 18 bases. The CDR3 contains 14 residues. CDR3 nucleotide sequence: TGTGCCAGCAGCCGGGACATTGGATTTGGAAAACTGTTTTTT. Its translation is CASSRDIGFGKLFF.

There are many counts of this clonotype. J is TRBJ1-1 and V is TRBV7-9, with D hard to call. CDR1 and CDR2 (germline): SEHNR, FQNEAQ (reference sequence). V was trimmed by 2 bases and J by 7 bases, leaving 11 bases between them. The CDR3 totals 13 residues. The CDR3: CASSLPPAYEAFF. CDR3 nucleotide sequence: TGTGCCAGCAGCTTACCCCCTGCCTATGAAGCTTTCTTT.

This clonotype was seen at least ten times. The CDR3 loop reads CASSYSTSGEFSGYTF. The CDR3 region has the DNA TGTGCCAGCAGTTACTCGACGTCAGGGGAGTTTTCCGGCTACACCTTC. The rearrangement links TRBV6-6 to TRBJ1-2; perhaps TRBD1 as D (6 bases). The germline CDR1 and CDR2 sequences are MNHNY and SVGAGI (reference sequence). The CDR3 loop spans 16 amino acids. V dropped 0 bases and J dropped 8 bases, with 19 bases sitting between them.